Listed here are 32 T cell receptor beta chains from one sample, sequenced in a study of blood T cells in healthy people across ages. With a J-beta primer mix and a sample-barcoded 5' primer, a second PCR ran roughly 6 to 11 cycles. TCRdb reanalysed the 5' RACE reads using MiXCR and keeps one entry per CDR3 protein. The sample includes about 640,000 distinct CDR3 sequences, approximately 50% of them seen just once. Sequencing input: blood. These receptors originate from a man aged 60 to 75 in good health.

Note on this clonotype: An end of the junction does not agree with germline; a read error may underlie this. This chain connects TRBV27 to TRBJ2-5; weak D call: TRBD1 (5 bases). The CDR3 loop spans 14 amino acids. Germline loops: CDR1 MNHEY, CDR2 SMNVEV (reference sequence). CDR3 DNA: TGTGTCAGCAGTACAGGAAATCACCAAGAGACCCAGTACTTC. This sequence encodes CVSSTGNHQETQYF.

J is TRBJ2-5 and V is TRBV3-1; TRBD2 matches at 9 bases. With V trimmed by 0 bases and J by 11 bases, 10 bases remained unmatched. This CDR3 contains 15 residues. CDR1 and CDR2 (germline): LGHDT, YNNKEL (reference sequence). The CDR3 reads CASSQDLAGYNEQYF. DNA of the CDR3: TGTGCCAGCAGCCAAGACCTAGCGGGGTACAATGAGCAGTACTTC.

The chain recombines TRBV3-1 with TRBJ2-1; 7 bases map to TRBD2. The germline V gene has CDR1 LGHDT and CDR2 YNNKEL (reference sequence). Unmatched junction bases numbered 10, after V lost 2 bases and J lost 0 bases. CDR3 size: 18 residues. The CDR3, as DNA: TGTGCCAGCAGCCAAAATTTATTCGGGACTAACTCCTACAATGAGCAGTTCTTC. Protein product: CASSQNLFGTNSYNEQFF.

The chain combines TRBV12-3 or TRBV12-4 with TRBJ1-2; 7 bases are a match to TRBD1. The CDR3 is 15 residues long. The V gene end was trimmed by 6 bases and the J gene end by 1 base; junction bases not matched to a gene: 8. CDR3 DNA sequence: TGTGCCAGCAGGCCAACAGGGGTGGTTAACTATGGCTACACCTTC. As protein: CASRPTGVVNYGYTF.

The V gene is TRBV29-1, the J gene TRBJ2-3; possible D gene TRBD2, 5 bases. In germline, CDR1 is SQVTM, CDR2 ANQGSEA. The CDR3 is 14 amino acids. V lost 6 bases and J lost 0, with 13 bases in between. CDR3 in amino acids: CSVRAGTSTDTQYF. CDR3 coding DNA: TGCAGCGTGAGGGCGGGCACTAGCACAGATACGCAGTATTTT.

This clonotype was detected only a few times. The V and J genes are TRBV19 and TRBJ2-6; 10 positions agree with TRBD1. V shed 6 bases and J 3 bases; nucleotides not matched to a gene: 8. The CDR3 has 17 amino acids. The germline V gene has CDR1 LNHDA and CDR2 SQIVND (reference sequence). CDR3 region: CASSETGGAFGANVLTF. The CDR3 region has the DNA TGTGCCAGTAGCGAGACAGGGGGCGCTTTTGGGGCCAACGTCCTGACTTTC.

The V call is TRBV20-1, the J call TRBJ2-5; D may be TRBD1 (7 bases). Trimming cost V 6 bases and J 4 bases, with 18 bases left between them. Germline V lookup: CDR1 DFQATT, CDR2 SNEGSKA (reference sequence). The CDR3 has 14 residues. The CDR3 region is CSAARTGGSETQYF. The CDR3 DNA reads TGCAGTGCCGCAAGGACAGGAGGGTCAGAGACCCAGTACTTC.

This clonotype showed up just once. This sequence joins TRBV20-1 and TRBJ2-1, with 8 bases aligning to TRBD1. This CDR3 has 12 residues. Germline assignment: CDR1 DFQATT and CDR2 SNEGSKA (reference sequence). Losses at the gene ends were 8 bases for V and 9 bases for J; bases not matched to a gene: 9. CDR3: CSKILQGGEQFF. The CDR3, as DNA: TGCAGTAAGATATTACAGGGGGGTGAGCAGTTCTTC.

This chain connects TRBV20-1 to TRBJ1-2; a possible D gene is TRBD1 (6 bases). Trimming took off 3 bases at V and 4 bases at J, with 12 bases between the two ends. The CDR3 loop spans 13 amino acids. The germline gives CDR1 DFQATT, CDR2 SNEGSKA (reference sequence). CDR3 residues: CSARDSNLYGYTF. DNA of the CDR3: TGCAGTGCTAGGGACAGCAATCTCTATGGCTACACCTTC.

This clonotype was observed many times. The chain recombines TRBV25-1 with TRBJ2-7, with TRBD2 as a possible D gene (5 bases). This CDR3 comprises 15 residues. Germline CDR1 MGHDK, CDR2 SYGVNS. Trimming removed 3 bases from V and 0 bases from J, with 12 bases in between. Written as DNA, the CDR3 is TGTGCCAGCAGTGATCAACAGCGGAGCTCCTACGAGCAGTACTTC. Translated: CASSDQQRSSYEQYF.

The sample holds a few counts of this clonotype. The chain is built from TRBV6-5 and TRBJ2-1; unclear D gene. The CDR3 consists of 11 residues. With 3 bases removed from V and 14 bases from J, the gap between germline ends came to 11 bases. Germline loops: CDR1 MNHEY, CDR2 SVGAGI. CDR3 protein: CASSYGPMKFF. The CDR3 bases are TGTGCCAGCAGTTATGGTCCCATGAAGTTCTTC.

The chain is built from TRBV20-1 and TRBJ2-5; 8 bases line up with TRBD1. Losses at the gene ends were 3 bases for V and 4 bases for J; bases not matched to a gene: 7. The CDR3 consists of 14 residues. Per germline, CDR1 DFQATT and CDR2 SNEGSKA (reference sequence). CDR3 protein: CSASMTGVIETQYF. The CDR3 region has the DNA TGCAGTGCTAGCATGACAGGGGTCATAGAGACCCAGTACTTC.

In this sample, this clonotype turned up a few times. This chain joins TRBV7-2 and TRBJ2-2, with 11 positions matching TRBD2. Trimming cost V 5 bases and J 5 bases; bases outside gene matches: 4. Germline-derived CDR1 and CDR2 are SGHTA and FQGNSA. The CDR3 contains 15 residues. This CDR3 is CASSPRLAGTGELFF. CDR3 in DNA: TGTGCCAGCAGCCCAAGACTAGCGGGGACCGGGGAGCTGTTTTTT. Using reference TRBV7-2 and TRBJ2-2 for the parts outside the CDR3, the full variable domain is GAGVSQSPSNKVTEKGKDVELRCDPISGHTALYWYRQSLGQGLEFLIYFQGNSAPDKSGLPSDRFSAERTGGSVSTLTIQRTQQEDSAVYLCASSPRLAGTGELFFGEGSRLTVL.

This clonotype was recorded a few times. This chain uses TRBV5-1 with TRBJ1-2; D not resolved. Trimming removed 1 base at V and 1 base at J, with 8 bases between. Germline V gives CDR1 SGHRS, CDR2 YFSETQ. The CDR3 extends over 14 amino acids. The CDR3 loop reads CASSLRWGNYGYTF. Written as DNA, the CDR3 is TGCGCCAGCAGCTTGAGATGGGGTAACTATGGCTACACCTTC.

There are a few counts of this clonotype. The chain has TRBV5-1 and TRBJ2-6, with a possible D match to TRBD1 (5 bases). Germline CDR1 reads SGHRS; CDR2 reads YFSETQ. The V and J ends lost 0 bases and 0 bases respectively, with 10 bases between them. The CDR3 covers 17 residues. The CDR3 DNA reads as TGCGCCAGCAGCTTGGTTCAGGGAAGCTCTGGGGCCAACGTCCTGACTTTC. This gives the protein CASSLVQGSSGANVLTF. Using reference TRBV5-1 and TRBJ2-6 for the parts outside the CDR3, the full variable domain is KAGVTQTPRYLIKTRGQQVTLSCSPISGHRSVSWYQQTPGQGLQFLFEYFSETQRNKGNFPGRFSGRQFSNSRSEMNVSTLELGDSALYLCASSLVQGSSGANVLTFGAGSRLTVL.

The chain recombines TRBV9 with TRBJ2-1, with 7 bases that match TRBD1. J was trimmed by 2 bases and V by 0 bases; bases with no gene match: 5. Germline values: CDR1 SGDLS, CDR2 YYNGEE. The CDR3 covers 16 residues. The CDR3 here is CASSVGRTGPYNEQFF. The CDR3 bases are TGTGCCAGCAGCGTAGGCAGGACAGGACCCTACAATGAGCAGTTCTTC.

The rearrangement joins TRBV27 to TRBJ2-5; TRBD1 matches at 9 bases. The CDR3 consists of 16 residues. Trimming took 5 bases from V and 6 from J; bases not matched to a gene: 13. CDR1 is MNHEY and CDR2 is SMNVEV in the germline V gene (reference sequence). The CDR3 here is CASSPQYTGGIKTQYF. The CDR3 DNA sequence: TGTGCCAGCAGTCCCCAGTATACAGGGGGCATAAAGACCCAGTACTTC.

This clonotype was detected only a few times. This rearrangement joins TRBV20-1 to TRBJ2-1; 10 bases line up with TRBD2. This CDR3 has 14 residues. With V trimmed by 6 bases and J by 2 bases, 4 bases remained unmatched. The germline V gene encodes CDR1 DFQATT and CDR2 SNEGSKA (reference sequence). This CDR3 is CSAGGLAAYNEQFF. In DNA, the CDR3 is TGCAGTGCCGGAGGACTAGCGGCCTACAATGAGCAGTTCTTC.

J is TRBJ2-5 and V is TRBV29-1, with D possibly matching TRBD2 (6 bases). Germline assignment: CDR1 SQVTM and CDR2 ANQGSEA. Deletions cut 4 bases from V and 4 bases from J, with 10 bases between. CDR3 length: 12 residues. The CDR3 DNA reads TGCAGCGTTGGGGGGGATGGAGAGACCCAGTACTTC. Protein sequence: CSVGGDGETQYF.

The chain has TRBV5-1 and TRBJ2-2, with D tentatively TRBD1 or TRBD2 (5 bases each). The germline CDR1 and CDR2 sequences are SGHRS and YFSETQ. The CDR3 consists of 17 residues. V lost 1 base and J lost 4, with 17 bases in between. CDR3 sequence reads: CASSLLLRGSGTGELFF. In nucleotides, the CDR3 is TGCGCCAGCAGCTTGTTGCTAAGGGGCAGCGGCACCGGGGAGCTGTTTTTT.

The genes are TRBV20-1 and TRBJ2-5; tentative D call: TRBD1 (5 bases). The DNA end favors TRBJ2-7, so the J call may be wrong. The CDR3 covers 11 residues. Germline V gene lookup returns CDR1 DFQATT and CDR2 SNEGSKA (reference sequence). As DNA, the CDR3 is TGCAGTGCTGAACAGGCCTACGAGCAGTACTTC. Translation gives CSAEQAYEQYF.

J is TRBJ2-1 and V is TRBV5-1, with TRBD2 matching 7 bases. V gave up 6 bases and J gave up 6 bases; unmatched junction bases: 6. Looked up from germline, CDR1 is SGHRS and CDR2 is YFSETQ. The CDR3 is 13 amino acids. CDR3 nucleotides: TGCGCCAGCAACCCGGGGGGAAGCAATGAGCAGTTCTTC. Protein product: CASNPGGSNEQFF.

V and J are TRBV3-1 and TRBJ2-7; the D call may be TRBD1 or TRBD2 (5 bases each). The CDR3 sequence is 13 residues long. The V end lost 0 bases, the J end lost 5 bases, and 8 bases lay between the germline ends. The germline V gene encodes CDR1 LGHDT and CDR2 YNNKEL (reference sequence). The CDR3 region has the DNA TGTGCCAGCAGCCAAGATTTGGGGGACGAGCAGTACTTC. This sequence encodes CASSQDLGDEQYF.

The V gene is TRBV29-1, the J gene TRBJ1-2; tentative D call: TRBD1 (6 bases). Germline loops: CDR1 SQVTM, CDR2 ANQGSEA. The CDR3 covers 11 residues. Trimming removed 8 bases from V and 8 bases from J, with 15 bases in between. The chain's CDR3 is CSLTQGGGYTF. Written as DNA, the CDR3 is TGCAGCTTAACACAGGGAGGCGGCTACACCTTC. Complete variable domain (other parts from reference TRBV29-1 and TRBJ1-2): SAVISQKPSRDICQRGTSLTIQCQVDSQVTMMFWYRQQPGQSLTLIATANQGSEATYESGFVIDKFPISRPNLTFSTLTVSNMSPEDSSIYLCSLTQGGGYTFGSGTRLTVV.

This clonotype was seen only once. The V and J genes are TRBV20-1 and TRBJ2-1; 8 bases agree with TRBD2. This CDR3 is built from 16 residues. Germline CDR1 DFQATT, CDR2 SNEGSKA (reference sequence). V dropped 1 base and J dropped 0; count of bases not matched to a gene: 5. As DNA, the CDR3 is TGCAGTGCTAGAGTTGAGCGGGGGAGCTCCTACAATGAGCAGTTCTTC. Encoded protein: CSARVERGSSYNEQFF.

This sequence joins TRBV7-2 and TRBJ2-7; possibly TRBD1 or TRBD2 for D (6 bases each). The V end lost 3 bases, the J end lost 6 bases, and 24 bases lay between the germline ends. The germline V gene encodes CDR1 SGHTA and CDR2 FQGNSA. There are 17 residues in the CDR3. The CDR3 reads CASSLIGGPLGEIEQYF. The CDR3 coding sequence is TGTGCCAGCAGCTTGATCGGGGGCCCCCTCGGTGAGATCGAGCAGTACTTC.

This chain uses TRBV7-9 with TRBJ1-5; D unresolved. There are 12 residues in the CDR3. Germline CDR1 and CDR2: SEHNR and FQNEAQ (reference sequence). The V end lost 4 bases, the J end lost 6 bases, and 7 bases lay between the germline ends. CDR3 bases: TGTGCCAGCAGCTACCCAGGTCAGCCCCAGCATTTT. Translating it yields CASSYPGQPQHF.

The J gene is TRBJ1-1, the V gene TRBV5-1; D gene ambiguous. CDR3 length equals 15 residues. The germline V gene has CDR1 SGHRS and CDR2 YFSETQ. V dropped 0 bases and J dropped 7 bases, with 16 bases sitting between them. In nucleotides, the CDR3 is TGCGCCAGCAGCTTGGTATCTGGACGGGAGGATGAAGCTTTCTTT. The encoded protein is CASSLVSGREDEAFF.

The gene calls are TRBV10-2 and TRBJ2-5; weak D call: TRBD1 (5 bases). The J call is uncertain, as TRBJ2-7 better fits the DNA end. This CDR3 has 14 amino acids. Germline values: CDR1 WSHSY, CDR2 SAAADI. CDR3 sequence: CASSEPQGSYEQYF. The CDR3 bases are TGCGCCAGCAGTGAGCCCCAGGGCTCCTACGAGCAGTACTTC.

The chain joins TRBV20-1 to TRBJ2-5, with no clear D. V dropped 0 bases and J dropped 5 bases, with 4 bases sitting between them. The CDR3 has 11 residues. Per germline, CDR1 DFQATT and CDR2 SNEGSKA (reference sequence). CDR3: CSARDRETQYF. CDR3 nucleotide sequence: TGCAGTGCTAGAGATCGGGAGACCCAGTACTTC.

Note on this clonotype: At one end, the junction sequence differs from germline, possibly due to a read error. CDR3 residues: CASSEQEGFANERFF. CDR3 coding DNA: TGTGCCAGCAGCGAACAGGAGGGTTTTGCCAATGAGCGGTTCTTC. This chain connects TRBV9 to TRBJ2-1, with D possibly TRBD2 on 6 matching bases. The CDR3 runs 15 residues. The germline V gene has CDR1 SGDLS and CDR2 YYNGEE.

The chain is built from TRBV6-1 and TRBJ2-1, with TRBD2 as a possible D gene (6 bases). The CDR3 spans 12 residues. The germline V and J ends were trimmed by 5 bases and 12 bases, with 14 bases remaining between them. Germline values: CDR1 MNHNS, CDR2 SASEGT. This CDR3 reads CASSWDFGVQFF. DNA of the CDR3: TGTGCCAGCAGTTGGGACTTCGGAGTGCAGTTCTTC.